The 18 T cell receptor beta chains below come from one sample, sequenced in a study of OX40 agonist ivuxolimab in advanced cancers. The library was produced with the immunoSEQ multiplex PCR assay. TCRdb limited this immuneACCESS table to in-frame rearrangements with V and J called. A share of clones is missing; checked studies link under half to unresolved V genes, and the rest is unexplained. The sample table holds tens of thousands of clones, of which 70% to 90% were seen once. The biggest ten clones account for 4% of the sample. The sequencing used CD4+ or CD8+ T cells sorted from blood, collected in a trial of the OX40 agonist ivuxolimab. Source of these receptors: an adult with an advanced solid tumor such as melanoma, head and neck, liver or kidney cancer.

Here the CDR3 reads CASSHNGGQPLYGYTF. The CDR3 DNA reads TGTGCCAGCAGTCATAACGGAGGACAGCCTCTTTATGGCTACACCTTC. The chain employs TRBV27 and TRBJ1-2; possible D gene TRBD1, 6 bases. The V end lost 5 bases, the J end lost 5 bases, and 21 bases lay between the germline ends. This CDR3 is 16 amino acids long. In germline, CDR1 is MNHEY, CDR2 SMNVEV (reference sequence).

CDR3 region: CASSSPGQGARTQYF. The CDR3, as DNA: TGTGCCAGCAGCTCTCCGGGACAGGGGGCCCGGACCCAGTACTTC. V and J are TRBV11-1 and TRBJ2-5, with 12 bases that match TRBD1. The trim removed 4 bases at V and 7 bases at J, leaving 7 bases unmatched. Germline CDR1 and CDR2: SGHAT and FQDESV (reference sequence). There are 15 residues in the CDR3. Full variable domain (missing parts from reference TRBV11-1 and TRBJ2-5): EAEVAQSPRYKITEKSQAVAFWCDPISGHATLYWYRQILGQGPELLVQFQDESVVDDSQLPKDRFSAERLKGVDSTLKIQPAELGDSAMYLCASSSPGQGARTQYFGPGTRLLVL.

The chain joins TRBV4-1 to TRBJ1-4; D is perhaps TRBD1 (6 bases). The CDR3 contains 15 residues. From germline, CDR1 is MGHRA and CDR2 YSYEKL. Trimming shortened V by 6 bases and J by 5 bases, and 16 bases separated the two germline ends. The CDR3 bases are TGCGCCAGCAGTCCAGAGGGGGGACACAATGAAAAACTGTTTTTT. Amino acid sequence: CASSPEGGHNEKLFF.

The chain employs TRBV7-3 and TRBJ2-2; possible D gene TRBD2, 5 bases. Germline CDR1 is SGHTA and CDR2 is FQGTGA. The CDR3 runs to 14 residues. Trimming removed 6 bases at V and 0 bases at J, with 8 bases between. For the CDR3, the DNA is TGTGCCAGCAGTAGGACTTCGAACACCGGGGAGCTGTTTTTT. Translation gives CASSRTSNTGELFF.

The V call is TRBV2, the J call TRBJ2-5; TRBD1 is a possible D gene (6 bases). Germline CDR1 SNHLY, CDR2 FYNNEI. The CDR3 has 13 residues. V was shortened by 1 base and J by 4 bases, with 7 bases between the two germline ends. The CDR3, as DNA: TGTGCCAGCAGTGAAGACAGGGTAGAGACCCAGTACTTC. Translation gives CASSEDRVETQYF. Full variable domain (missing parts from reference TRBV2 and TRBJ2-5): EPEVTQTPSHQVTQMGQEVILRCVPISNHLYFYWYRQILGQKVEFLVSFYNNEISEKSEIFDDQFSVERPDGSNFTLKIRSTKLEDSAMYFCASSEDRVETQYFGPGTRLLVL.

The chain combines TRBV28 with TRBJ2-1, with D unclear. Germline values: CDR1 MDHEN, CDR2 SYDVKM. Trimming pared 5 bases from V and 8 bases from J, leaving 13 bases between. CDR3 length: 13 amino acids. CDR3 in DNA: TGTGCCAGCAGTGGCCGGCCCAAGTATGAGCAGTTCTTC. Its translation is CASSGRPKYEQFF.

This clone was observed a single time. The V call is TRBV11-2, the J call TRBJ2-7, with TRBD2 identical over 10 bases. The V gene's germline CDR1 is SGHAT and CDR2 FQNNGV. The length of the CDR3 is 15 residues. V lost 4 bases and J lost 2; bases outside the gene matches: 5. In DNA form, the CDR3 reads TGTGCCAGCAGCTCATGGACTAGCGGAGCCTACGAGCAGTACTTC. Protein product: CASSSWTSGAYEQYF.

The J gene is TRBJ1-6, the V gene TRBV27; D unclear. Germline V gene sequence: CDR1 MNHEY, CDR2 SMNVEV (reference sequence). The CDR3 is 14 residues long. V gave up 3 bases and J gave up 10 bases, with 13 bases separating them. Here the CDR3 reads CASSLWDWQSPLHF. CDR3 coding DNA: TGTGCCAGCAGTTTGTGGGATTGGCAGTCACCCCTCCACTTT.

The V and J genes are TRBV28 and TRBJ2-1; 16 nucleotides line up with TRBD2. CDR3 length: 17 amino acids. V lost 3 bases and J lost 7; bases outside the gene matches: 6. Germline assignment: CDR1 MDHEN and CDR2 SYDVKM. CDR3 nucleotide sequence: TGTGCCAGCAGTTTGGGGACTAGCGGGAGGGCCAGAAATGAGCAGTTCTTC. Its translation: CASSLGTSGRARNEQFF.

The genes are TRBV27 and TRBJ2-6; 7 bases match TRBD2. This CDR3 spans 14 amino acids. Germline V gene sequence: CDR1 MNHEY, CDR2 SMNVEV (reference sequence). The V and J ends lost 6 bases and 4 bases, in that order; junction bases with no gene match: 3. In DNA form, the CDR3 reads TGTGCCAGCAGCGGGAGGACAGGGGCCAACGTCCTGACTTTC. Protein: CASSGRTGANVLTF.

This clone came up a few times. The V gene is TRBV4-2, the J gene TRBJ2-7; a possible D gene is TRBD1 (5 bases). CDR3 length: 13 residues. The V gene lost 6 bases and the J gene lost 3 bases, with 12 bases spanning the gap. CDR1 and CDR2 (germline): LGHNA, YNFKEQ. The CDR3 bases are TGTGCCAGCAGTCCAATCAGGGACTACGAGCAGTACTTC. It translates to CASSPIRDYEQYF.

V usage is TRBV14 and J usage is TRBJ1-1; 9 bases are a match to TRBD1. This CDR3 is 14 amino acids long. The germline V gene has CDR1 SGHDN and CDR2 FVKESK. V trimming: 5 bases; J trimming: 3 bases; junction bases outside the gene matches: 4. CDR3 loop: CASSFRDRDTEAFF. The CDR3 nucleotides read TGTGCCAGCAGCTTCCGGGACAGGGACACTGAAGCTTTCTTT.

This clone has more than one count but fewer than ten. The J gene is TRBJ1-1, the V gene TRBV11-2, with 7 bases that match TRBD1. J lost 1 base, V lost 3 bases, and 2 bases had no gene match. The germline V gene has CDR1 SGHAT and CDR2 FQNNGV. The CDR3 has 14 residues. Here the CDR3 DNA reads TGTGCCAGCAGCTTGGGACAGTCGAACACTGAAGCTTTCTTT. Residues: CASSLGQSNTEAFF. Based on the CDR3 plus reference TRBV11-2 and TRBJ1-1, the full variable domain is EAGVAQSPRYKIIEKRQSVAFWCNPISGHATLYWYQQILGQGPKLLIQFQNNGVVDDSQLPKDRFSAERLKGVDSTLKIQPAKLEDSAVYLCASSLGQSNTEAFFGQGTRLTVV.

The CDR3 region is CATRTGYGYTF. As DNA, the CDR3 is TGTGCCACCAGGACAGGTTATGGCTACACCTTC. The V call is TRBV28, the J call TRBJ1-2; 7 bases agree with TRBD1. There are 11 residues in the CDR3. Germline CDR1 MDHEN, CDR2 SYDVKM. Trimming removed 10 bases from V and 5 bases from J; junction bases left unmatched: 4.

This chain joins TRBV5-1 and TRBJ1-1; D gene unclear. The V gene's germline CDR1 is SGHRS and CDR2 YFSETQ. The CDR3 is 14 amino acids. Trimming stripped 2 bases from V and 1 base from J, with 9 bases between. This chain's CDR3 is CASSFRRGNTEAFF. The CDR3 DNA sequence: TGCGCCAGCAGCTTCCGACGGGGGAACACTGAAGCTTTCTTT.

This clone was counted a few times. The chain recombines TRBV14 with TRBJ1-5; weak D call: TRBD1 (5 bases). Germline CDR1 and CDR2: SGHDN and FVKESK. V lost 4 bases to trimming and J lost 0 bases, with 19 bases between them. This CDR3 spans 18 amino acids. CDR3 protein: CASSRRLTRVYSNQPQHF. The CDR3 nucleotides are TGTGCCAGCAGCCGCCGCCTCACCAGGGTTTATAGCAATCAGCCCCAGCATTTT.

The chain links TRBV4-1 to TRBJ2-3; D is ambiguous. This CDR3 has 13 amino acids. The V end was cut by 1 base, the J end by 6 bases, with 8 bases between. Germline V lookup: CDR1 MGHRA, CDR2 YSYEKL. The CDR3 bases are TGCGCCAGCAGCCAAGCAGTTGCGGATACGCAGTATTTT. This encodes CASSQAVADTQYF.

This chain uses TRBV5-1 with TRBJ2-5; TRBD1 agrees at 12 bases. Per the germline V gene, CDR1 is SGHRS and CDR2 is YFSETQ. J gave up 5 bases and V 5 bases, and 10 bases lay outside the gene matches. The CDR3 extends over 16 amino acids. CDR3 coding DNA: TGCGCCAGCAGTTCCCGGGACAGGGGGCGCGGGGAGACCCAGTACTTC. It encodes CASSSRDRGRGETQYF.